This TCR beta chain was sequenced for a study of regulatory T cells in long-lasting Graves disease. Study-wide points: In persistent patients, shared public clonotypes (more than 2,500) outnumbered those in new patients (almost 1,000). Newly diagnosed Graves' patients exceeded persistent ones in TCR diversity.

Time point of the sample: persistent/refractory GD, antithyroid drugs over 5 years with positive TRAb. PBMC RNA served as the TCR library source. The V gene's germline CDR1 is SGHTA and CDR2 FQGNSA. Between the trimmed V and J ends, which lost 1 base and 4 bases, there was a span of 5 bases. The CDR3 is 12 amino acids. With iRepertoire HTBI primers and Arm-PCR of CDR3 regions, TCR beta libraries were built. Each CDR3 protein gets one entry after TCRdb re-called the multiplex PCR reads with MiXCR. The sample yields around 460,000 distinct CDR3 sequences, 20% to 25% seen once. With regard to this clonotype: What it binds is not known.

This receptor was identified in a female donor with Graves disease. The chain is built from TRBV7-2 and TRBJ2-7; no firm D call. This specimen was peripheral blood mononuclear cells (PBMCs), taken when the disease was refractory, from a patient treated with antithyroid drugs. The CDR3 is CASSLVMYEQYF. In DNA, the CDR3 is TGTGCCAGCAGCTTAGTCATGTACGAGCAGTACTTC.